The 27 T cell receptor beta chains below come from one sample, sequenced in a study of blood T cell repertoires in COVID-19. Clones were sequenced by immunoSEQ multiplex PCR, and TCRdb holds only the in-frame ones, with some missing. The repertoire holds fewer than 80,000 clones, with 70% to 85% as singletons. The material sequenced was peripheral blood. These receptors originate from a man aged 45 to 65 with COVID-19, enrolled during active disease.

Notes on this clone: Other DNA sequences in this sample translate to the same CDR3. The chain employs TRBV12-3 or TRBV12-4 and TRBJ1-4; D gene uncertain. The V gene lost 3 bases and the J gene lost 8 bases, with 4 bases spanning the gap. CDR3 length: 11 amino acids. The DNA for the CDR3 is TGTGCCAGCAGTTTTGGCGAAAAACTGTTTTTT. This translates into CASSFGEKLFF.

This clone was observed a handful of times. The rearrangement links TRBV6-2 or TRBV6-3 to TRBJ1-2, with a weak D call TRBD1 (5 bases). The CDR3 is 15 amino acids. Trimming left V 5 bases short and J 0 bases short, with 13 bases between. Germline-derived CDR1 and CDR2 are MNHEY and SVGEGT. CDR3 DNA: TGTGCCAGCAGTCGATCTCAGGGTTCTAACTATGGCTACACCTTC. Its protein is CASSRSQGSNYGYTF.

The rearrangement links TRBV20-1 to TRBJ1-1; 9 bases map to TRBD1. V dropped 3 bases and J dropped 6; count of bases not matched to a gene: 14. The CDR3 covers 16 residues. Per germline, CDR1 DFQATT and CDR2 SNEGSKA (reference sequence). The CDR3 sequence: CSASATGQGMRAEAFF. The CDR3 DNA is TGCAGTGCTAGTGCCACGGGACAGGGAATGAGGGCTGAAGCTTTCTTT.

The chain uses TRBV6-6 and TRBJ1-2; tentatively, D is TRBD1 (6 bases). CDR1 MNHNY and CDR2 SVGAGI come from the germline V gene (reference sequence). There are 11 residues in the CDR3. Trimming stripped 10 bases from V and 2 bases from J, with 8 bases between. The chain's CDR3 is CATGTNYGYTF. The CDR3 nucleotides read TGTGCCACCGGGACAAACTATGGCTACACCTTC.

The CDR3 bases are TGTGCCAGTAACCCAGGGCGGGGTAATGAAGCTTTCTTT. It specifies CASNPGRGNEAFF. V gene TRBV19 combines with J gene TRBJ1-1, with a weak D call TRBD1 (5 bases). Germline V gives CDR1 LNHDA, CDR2 SQIVND (reference sequence). Between the trimmed V and J ends, which lost 7 bases and 7 bases, there was a span of 16 bases. The CDR3 runs 13 residues.

The CDR3 nucleotides are TGTGCCAGCAGCTTCGGGAGGGAGGGTGAGCAGTTCTTC. Translating it yields CASSFGREGEQFF. J is TRBJ2-1 and V is TRBV7-9, with 8 bases aligning to TRBD2. From germline, CDR1 is SEHNR and CDR2 FQNEAQ (reference sequence). V was pared by 3 bases and J by 9 bases, with 4 bases of the junction left unmatched. This CDR3 region has 13 residues. The full variable domain, completed using reference TRBV7-9 and TRBJ2-1, is DTGVSQNPRHKITKRGQNVTFRCDPISEHNRLYWYRQTLGQGPEFLTYFQNEAQLEKSRLLSDRFSAERPKGSFSTLEIQRTEQGDSAMYLCASSFGREGEQFFGPGTRLTVL.

This chain uses TRBV27 with TRBJ2-1, with 8 bases that match TRBD2. The V and J ends lost 3 bases and 6 bases, in that order; junction bases with no gene match: 4. This CDR3 region has 14 residues. Germline CDR1 and CDR2: MNHEY and SMNVEV (reference sequence). The CDR3 nucleotides are TGTGCCAGCAGTTTGCCGGGGGGGGCCAATGAGCAGTTCTTC. Protein sequence: CASSLPGGANEQFF.

The chain is built from TRBV11-2 and TRBJ2-1; 7 nucleotides match TRBD1. Germline CDR1 is SGHAT and CDR2 is FQNNGV. This CDR3 spans 15 amino acids. V dropped 8 bases and J dropped 4; count of bases not matched to a gene: 11. CDR3 bases: TGTGCCAGCTCCCCCCGCCCGGACAGGTACAATGAGCAGTTCTTC. Amino acids: CASSPRPDRYNEQFF.

The chain uses TRBV7-2 and TRBJ2-1; 8 bases are shared with TRBD2. Germline CDR1 and CDR2: SGHTA and FQGNSA. J was trimmed by 8 bases and V by 5 bases; bases with no gene match: 11. There are 15 residues in the CDR3. CDR3 sequence: CASSPGLVSHDEQFF. DNA for the CDR3: TGTGCCAGCAGCCCGGGACTAGTTTCTCACGATGAGCAGTTCTTC.

The chain combines TRBV29-1 with TRBJ2-3, with D possibly TRBD1 on 7 matching bases. Trimming took off 1 base at V and 4 bases at J, with 9 bases between the two ends. Per the germline V gene, CDR1 is SQVTM and CDR2 is ANQGSEA. The length of the CDR3 is 13 residues. The CDR3 here is CSVEGRGADTQYF. The CDR3 bases are TGCAGCGTTGAAGGCAGGGGGGCAGATACGCAGTATTTT.

The J gene is TRBJ2-3, the V gene TRBV28, with TRBD2 identical over 8 bases. Looked up from germline, CDR1 is MDHEN and CDR2 is SYDVKM. Trimming took 7 bases from V and 4 from J; bases not matched to a gene: 10. There are 15 residues in the CDR3. The CDR3 sequence is CASTSAGVFADTQYF. CDR3 nucleotide sequence: TGTGCCAGCACTTCAGCGGGGGTATTTGCAGATACGCAGTATTTT.

This sequence joins TRBV7-2 and TRBJ2-3; 8 positions match TRBD2. Germline CDR1 reads SGHTA; CDR2 reads FQGNSA. Germline trimming cut 5 bases from V and 5 bases from J; bases unmatched to any gene: 15. CDR3 length equals 17 residues. The CDR3 DNA follows: TGTGCCAGCAGCCCTCGGGCTAGCGGGCTGGGAGAAGATACGCAGTATTTT. Translated, it gives CASSPRASGLGEDTQYF. The full variable domain, with the rest looked up from reference TRBV7-2 and TRBJ2-3, is GAGVSQSPSNKVTEKGKDVELRCDPISGHTALYWYRQSLGQGLEFLIYFQGNSAPDKSGLPSDRFSAERTGGSVSTLTIQRTQQEDSAVYLCASSPRASGLGEDTQYFGPGTRLTVL.

This chain connects TRBV3-1 (or the pseudogene TRBV3-2) to TRBJ1-3; the match to TRBD1 covers 7 bases. The V and J ends lost 0 bases and 0 bases, in that order; junction bases with no gene match: 11. There are 19 residues in the CDR3. Germline-derived CDR1 and CDR2 are LGHDT and YNNKEL (reference sequence). The CDR3 bases are TGTGCCAGCAGCCAAGATGGACAGGTCGTCAGATTCTCTGGAAACACCATATATTTT. It translates to CASSQDGQVVRFSGNTIYF.

This sequence joins TRBV9 and TRBJ1-3; D perhaps matches TRBD1 (5 bases). Looked up from germline, CDR1 is SGDLS and CDR2 is YYNGEE. This CDR3 contains 15 residues. The V end was cut by 1 base, the J end by 0 bases, with 8 bases between. CDR3: CASSVQGLSGNTIYF. DNA for the CDR3: TGTGCCAGCAGCGTACAGGGTCTCTCTGGAAACACCATATATTTT.

This clone was observed a handful of times. This chain uses TRBV5-1 with TRBJ2-3; D remains ambiguous. V dropped 0 bases and J dropped 3 bases, with 8 bases sitting between them. From germline, CDR1 is SGHRS and CDR2 YFSETQ. There are 14 residues in the CDR3. This CDR3 reads CASSLDSLTDTQYF. CDR3 bases: TGCGCCAGCAGCTTGGACAGCCTAACAGATACGCAGTATTTT.

The V gene is TRBV29-1, the J gene TRBJ1-3; 8 nucleotides line up with TRBD1. Germline lookup yields CDR1 SQVTM and CDR2 ANQGSEA. V lost 6 bases, J lost 3 bases, and 7 bases stayed unmatched. The CDR3 loop spans 14 amino acids. The CDR3: CSVSGTGLGNTIYF. DNA of the CDR3: TGCAGCGTCAGCGGGACAGGCCTTGGAAACACCATATATTTT. Variable domain in full (rest from reference TRBV29-1 and TRBJ1-3): SAVISQKPSRDICQRGTSLTIQCQVDSQVTMMFWYRQQPGQSLTLIATANQGSEATYESGFVIDKFPISRPNLTFSTLTVSNMSPEDSSIYLCSVSGTGLGNTIYFGEGSWLTVV.

J is TRBJ2-7 and V is TRBV5-1; the match to TRBD1 covers 8 bases. Germline V CDR1 and CDR2: SGHRS, YFSETQ. V was clipped by 2 bases and J by 3 bases; unmatched bases: 7. The CDR3 runs 15 residues. CDR3 amino acids: CASSLLTGVNYEQYF. CDR3 DNA sequence: TGCGCCAGCAGCTTACTGACAGGGGTCAACTACGAGCAGTACTTC.

This clone was seen at least ten times. This chain uses TRBV9 with TRBJ1-1, with 7 bases identical to TRBD1. CDR1 and CDR2 (germline): SGDLS, YYNGEE. The CDR3 covers 18 residues. V shed 0 bases and J 1 base; nucleotides not matched to a gene: 12. Here the CDR3 reads CASSVAPDRVETNTEAFF. The CDR3 DNA sequence: TGTGCCAGCAGCGTAGCCCCTGACAGGGTGGAAACGAACACTGAAGCTTTCTTT.

V usage is TRBV15 and J usage is TRBJ2-2; 8 nucleotides agree with TRBD2. Germline V gene sequence: CDR1 LNHNV, CDR2 YYDKDF (reference sequence). The CDR3 runs 16 residues. With 4 bases clipped from V and 5 bases from J, the junction kept 9 bases outside the gene matches. CDR3 DNA: TGTGCCACCAGCACTAAGCGGGGGACGACGACCGGGGAGCTGTTTTTT. Translated, it gives CATSTKRGTTTGELFF.

The V and J genes are TRBV5-1 and TRBJ2-2; D is undetermined. The V end was cut by 1 base, the J end by 1 base, with 5 bases between. The CDR3 consists of 14 residues. The germline V gene encodes CDR1 SGHRS and CDR2 YFSETQ. The CDR3 sequence is CASSLKQNTGELFF. The CDR3 DNA reads TGCGCCAGCAGCTTGAAACAGAACACCGGGGAGCTGTTTTTT.

This clone was seen once. The chain is built from TRBV7-9 and TRBJ2-3; TRBD2 agrees at 10 bases. Germline CDR1 SEHNR, CDR2 FQNEAQ (reference sequence). This CDR3 comprises 16 residues. Trimming at V came to 4 bases and at J to 3 bases, leaving 7 bases not matched to a gene. The CDR3 nucleotides are TGTGCCAGCAGCTCGACCCTGGGACTAGCGACAGATACGCAGTATTTT. It codes for CASSSTLGLATDTQYF.

The chain joins TRBV11-3 to TRBJ2-3; 10 nucleotides line up with TRBD1. The CDR3 has 16 amino acids. Germline V CDR1 and CDR2: SGHNT, YENEEA. Losses at the gene ends were 2 bases for V and 3 bases for J; bases not matched to a gene: 5. CDR3 sequence: CASSLRQGARTDTQYF. The CDR3 DNA reads as TGTGCCAGCAGCTTACGACAGGGGGCTAGAACAGATACGCAGTATTTT.

This clone turned up a few times. CDR3 in DNA: TGCGCCAGCAGCCCGGAGATGACAGGGTACACTGAAGCTTTCTTT. Translated, it gives CASSPEMTGYTEAFF. The chain is built from TRBV4-3 and TRBJ1-1; 7 nucleotides match TRBD1. CDR3 length: 15 residues. J was trimmed by 3 bases and V by 4 bases; bases with no gene match: 8. Germline CDR1 and CDR2: LGHNA and YSLEER.

The genes are TRBV4-1 and TRBJ1-6; 8 bases map to TRBD1. Germline V gene data show CDR1 as MGHRA and CDR2 as YSYEKL. CDR3 size: 15 residues. V shed 5 bases and J 9 bases; nucleotides not matched to a gene: 9. CDR3 sequence (DNA): TGCGCCAGCAGCTCCCACAGGGGGTTCGGTTCACCCCTCCACTTT. It codes for CASSSHRGFGSPLHF.

The chain combines TRBV29-1 with TRBJ2-1; D remains ambiguous. V shed 3 bases and J shed 4 bases, with 13 bases lying between them. The germline V gene encodes CDR1 SQVTM and CDR2 ANQGSEA. The CDR3 spans 14 residues. The DNA of the CDR3 is TGCAGCGTTGACTATTTAAACGGTTACAATGAGCAGTTCTTC. This sequence encodes CSVDYLNGYNEQFF.

The chain recombines TRBV13 with TRBJ2-5, with a tentative D call TRBD2 (6 bases). The CDR3 consists of 13 residues. Germline V CDR1 and CDR2: PRHDT, FYEKMQ (reference sequence). V was cut by 8 bases and J by 2 bases, with 12 bases left in between. This chain's CDR3 is CASAGGPQETQYF. DNA for the CDR3: TGTGCCAGCGCCGGGGGACCTCAAGAGACCCAGTACTTC.

This clone has just one count. This rearrangement joins TRBV7-9 to TRBJ1-2; D is unclear. Germline-derived CDR1 and CDR2 are SEHNR and FQNEAQ (reference sequence). The CDR3 contains 12 residues. Deletions cut 5 bases from V and 7 bases from J, with 11 bases between. CDR3 sequence: CASSQQGLGYTF. The CDR3 nucleotides read TGTGCCAGCAGCCAGCAAGGACTTGGCTACACCTTC.